Each of the 24 T cell receptor beta chains below was sequenced from the same sample in a study of T cells in Graves' hyperthyroidism and ophthalmopathy. Amplified regions were TCR beta CDR3 sequences from RNA transcripts. TCR CDR3 regions were first amplified by RT-PCR with HTBI primers. TCRdb recomputed calls from the multiplex PCR reads with MiXCR, one row per CDR3 protein. The table shows about 100,000 distinct CDR3 sequences, with approximately 15% occurring only once. Material: blood. Receptors were obtained from a woman aged 50 to 65 with Graves' hyperthyroidism.

For this clonotype: A much more abundant neighbour one base away suggests this may be a read error. This chain connects TRBV7-2 to TRBJ1-4; a possible D gene is TRBD1 (6 bases). Germline CDR1 is SGHTA and CDR2 is FQGNSA. This CDR3 has 14 residues. The CDR3 reads CVSSLGQGNEELFF. CDR3 DNA: TGTGTCAGCAGCTTAGGCCAGGGGAATGAAGAACTGTTTTTT.

This clonotype has a count of ten or more. The chain uses TRBV27 and TRBJ1-2; 7 nucleotides match TRBD1. With 5 bases clipped from V and 2 bases from J, the junction kept 2 bases outside the gene matches. Germline V CDR1 and CDR2: MNHEY, SMNVEV (reference sequence). There are 13 residues in the CDR3. Here the CDR3 reads CASSRQGNYGYTF. DNA of the CDR3: TGTGCCAGCAGTCGACAGGGCAACTATGGCTACACCTTC.

This clonotype was detected many times. This sequence joins TRBV20-1 and TRBJ2-1; D is unclear. V shed 3 bases and J shed 9 bases, with 9 bases lying between them. The CDR3 covers 11 residues. Germline V gene lookup returns CDR1 DFQATT and CDR2 SNEGSKA (reference sequence). CDR3 DNA sequence: TGCAGTGCTAGCGTAGTTGGTGAGCAGTTCTTC. This translates into CSASVVGEQFF.

This clonotype occurred a few times. The genes are TRBV5-1 and TRBJ2-5, with 7 positions matching TRBD1. CDR3 length equals 13 residues. The germline V gene has CDR1 SGHRS and CDR2 YFSETQ. V lost 7 bases to trimming and J lost 2 bases; unmatched junction nucleotides: 5. The CDR3 here is CASGGQAQETQYF. Written as DNA, the CDR3 is TGCGCCAGCGGAGGACAGGCGCAAGAGACCCAGTACTTC.

CDR3 amino acids: CASSLGSGSYEQYV. CDR3 DNA sequence: TGTGCCAGCAGCTTAGGAAGCGGGAGCTACGAGCAGTACGTC. The chain links TRBV11-1 to TRBJ2-7; 8 bases are a match to TRBD2. The CDR3 totals 14 residues. The J segment lost 3 bases and the V segment lost 1 base, leaving 2 bases of the junction unmatched. Germline lookup yields CDR1 SGHAT and CDR2 FQDESV (reference sequence).

In its sample, this clonotype was seen many times. This rearrangement joins TRBV3-1 to TRBJ2-1; 7 bases match TRBD2. Germline lookup yields CDR1 LGHDT and CDR2 YNNKEL (reference sequence). The CDR3 extends over 15 amino acids. V trimming: 1 base; J trimming: 0 bases; junction bases outside the gene matches: 0. This chain's CDR3 is CASSQVAGSYNEQFF. For the CDR3, the DNA is TGTGCCAGCAGCCAAGTAGCGGGCTCCTACAATGAGCAGTTCTTC.

This clonotype was observed many times. One end of the junction varies from germline; a read error may be responsible. The chain carries TRBV19 and TRBJ1-2, with no clear D. The CDR3 contains 13 residues. CDR1 and CDR2 (germline): LNHDA, SQIVND (reference sequence). CDR3 loop: CASSSLDGYRYTF. Here the CDR3 DNA reads TGTGCCAGTAGTTCGCTGGACGGCTATCGCTACACCTTC. The variable domain in full, with the rest retrieved from reference TRBV19 and TRBJ1-2, is DGGITQSPKYLFRKEGQNVTLSCEQNLNHDAMYWYRQDPGQGLRLIYYSQIVNDFQKGDIAEGYSVSREKKESFPLTVTSAQKNPTAFYLCASSSLDGYRYTFGSGTRLTVV.

In its sample, this clonotype was seen many times. This chain uses TRBV10-3 with TRBJ1-2; D is undetermined. Deletions cut 6 bases from V and 11 bases from J, with 19 bases between. CDR3 length: 13 amino acids. The germline gives CDR1 ENHRY, CDR2 SYGVKD. The CDR3: CAIRDVFPLEYTF. For the CDR3, the DNA is TGTGCCATCAGGGATGTGTTTCCCCTCGAATACACCTTC.

This clonotype has a count of ten or more. V usage is TRBV28 and J usage is TRBJ2-5, with TRBD2 as a possible D gene (6 bases). Germline V gives CDR1 MDHEN, CDR2 SYDVKM. Trimming took off 11 bases at V and 7 bases at J, with 17 bases between the two ends. This CDR3 contains 12 residues. CDR3 in DNA: TGTGCCGGCACCGGAGGGAAGAGGACCCAGTACTTC. It is translated as CAGTGGKRTQYF.

Many counts were recorded for this clonotype. V usage is TRBV12-3 or TRBV12-4 and J usage is TRBJ2-2, with 13 bases aligning to TRBD2. V shed 6 bases, J shed 8 bases, and the junction held 9 bases outside the gene matches. CDR3 length: 16 amino acids. The CDR3 sequence is CASRHRLAGGSGELFF. CDR3 DNA: TGTGCCAGCAGACACCGACTAGCGGGAGGTTCTGGGGAGCTGTTTTTT.

The chain recombines TRBV2 with TRBJ1-1, with D hard to call. Germline loops: CDR1 SNHLY, CDR2 FYNNEI. Trimming shortened V by 10 bases and J by 1 base, and 16 bases separated the two germline ends. This CDR3 has 14 amino acids. The CDR3, as DNA: TGTGCCACAAGCGGGGTATTGGGGAACACTGAAGCTTTCTTT. It encodes CATSGVLGNTEAFF.

This clonotype showed up many times. The rearrangement uses TRBV28 and TRBJ2-7; D may be TRBD2 (5 bases). The V end was cut by 4 bases, the J end by 0 bases, with 13 bases between. This CDR3 spans 15 amino acids. Germline values: CDR1 MDHEN, CDR2 SYDVKM. The CDR3 sequence is CASSWTVGNSYEQYV. DNA of the CDR3: TGTGCCAGCAGTTGGACTGTCGGAAACTCCTACGAGCAGTACGTC.

In this sample, this clonotype turned up many times. This chain uses TRBV28 with TRBJ2-1; a possible D gene is TRBD2 (5 bases). Per germline, CDR1 MDHEN and CDR2 SYDVKM. This CDR3 spans 16 amino acids. Trimming cost V 3 bases and J 4 bases, with 16 bases left between them. Here the CDR3 reads CASSFFRGPLYNEQFF. Here the CDR3 DNA reads TGTGCCAGCAGTTTCTTTCGCGGGCCCCTATACAATGAGCAGTTCTTC.

The chain combines TRBV19 with TRBJ2-3, with D perhaps assigned TRBD1 or TRBD2 (6 bases each). This CDR3 region has 14 residues. Germline lookup yields CDR1 LNHDA and CDR2 SQIVND (reference sequence). Trimming stripped 8 bases from V and 5 bases from J, with 17 bases between. CDR3 coding DNA: TGTGCCAGTTCGGGGGACATAGAAGGAGATACGCAGTATTTT. Protein sequence: CASSGDIEGDTQYF.

This clonotype came up many times. The chain uses TRBV6-5 and TRBJ2-5; unclear D gene. Trimming took off 0 bases at V and 5 bases at J, with 4 bases between the two ends. Germline V gene data show CDR1 as MNHEY and CDR2 as SVGAGI. The CDR3 contains 12 residues. In DNA, the CDR3 is TGTGCCAGCAGTTACTCGCGGGAGACCCAGTACTTC. This encodes CASSYSRETQYF.

In this sample, this clonotype turned up many times. This rearrangement joins TRBV27 to TRBJ2-1; 8 bases agree with TRBD2. The CDR3 is 14 amino acids. V lost 7 bases to trimming and J lost 5 bases; unmatched junction nucleotides: 7. Germline-derived CDR1 and CDR2 are MNHEY and SMNVEV (reference sequence). The CDR3 coding sequence is TGTGCCAGCAACCGGCAGCGGGGGAACAATGAGCAGTTCTTC. Its protein product is CASNRQRGNNEQFF.

This clonotype was recorded many times. The V gene is TRBV29-1, the J gene TRBJ2-7; D not certain. Germline loops: CDR1 SQVTM, CDR2 ANQGSEA. The CDR3 has 11 amino acids. V gave up 4 bases and J gave up 2 bases, with 6 bases separating them. The CDR3, as DNA: TGCAGCGTTGCCTCAACCTACGAGCAGTACGTC. It yields the protein CSVASTYEQYV.

The sample holds one count of this clonotype. The chain's CDR3 is CATREATFTLYGYTF. Written as DNA, the CDR3 is TGTGCCACCCGCGAAGCCACGTTCACCCTCTATGGCTACACCTTC. The chain employs TRBV24-1 and TRBJ1-2; no definite D call. This CDR3 contains 15 residues. Trimming stripped 9 bases from V and 4 bases from J, with 20 bases between. Germline V lookup: CDR1 KGHDR, CDR2 SFDVKD.

This clonotype occurred many times. The chain uses TRBV7-2 and TRBJ2-2, with 7 bases that match TRBD1. J lost 4 bases, V lost 1 base, and 3 bases had no gene match. Germline V gives CDR1 SGHTA, CDR2 FQGNSA. There are 15 residues in the CDR3. CDR3 nucleotides: TGTGCCAGCAGCTTAGTAGGGGGCCGCACCGGGGAGCTGTTTTTT. Its translation is CASSLVGGRTGELFF. Full variable domain (outside the CDR3, taken from reference TRBV7-2 and TRBJ2-2): GAGVSQSPSNKVTEKGKDVELRCDPISGHTALYWYRQSLGQGLEFLIYFQGNSAPDKSGLPSDRFSAERTGGSVSTLTIQRTQQEDSAVYLCASSLVGGRTGELFFGEGSRLTVL.

This clonotype was counted ten times or more. The chain couples TRBV6-2 or TRBV6-3 to TRBJ2-2; D is unclear. The V end was cut by 0 bases, the J end by 9 bases, with 5 bases between. This CDR3 has 12 residues. CDR1 is MNHEY and CDR2 is SVGEGT in the germline V gene. The CDR3 bases are TGTGCCAGCAGTTACTCTGCCCGGGAGCTGTTTTTT. Protein sequence: CASSYSARELFF.

Ten or more counts support this clonotype. V is TRBV28 and J is TRBJ1-1, with D possibly being TRBD1 (5 bases). This CDR3 has 16 amino acids. Germline lookup yields CDR1 MDHEN and CDR2 SYDVKM. With 5 bases removed from V and 0 bases from J, the gap between germline ends came to 16 bases. As DNA, the CDR3 is TGTGCCAGCAGTCACTCTTACGTAGGGGTGAACACTGAAGCTTTCTTT. Residues: CASSHSYVGVNTEAFF.

This clonotype was seen repeatedly, ten times or more. The CDR3 nucleotides read TGCAGTGCTAGAGAGCCCTGGGGGGGGAACACTGAAGCTTTCTTT. Amino acids: CSAREPWGGNTEAFF. V is TRBV20-1 and J is TRBJ1-1; weak D call: TRBD1 (5 bases). CDR1 DFQATT and CDR2 SNEGSKA come from the germline V gene (reference sequence). V was pared by 0 bases and J by 1 base, with 12 bases between. The length of the CDR3 is 15 residues.

This rearrangement joins TRBV2 to TRBJ2-7; D is unclear. The V gene lost 4 bases and the J gene lost 7 bases, with 17 bases spanning the gap. CDR1 and CDR2 (germline): SNHLY, FYNNEI. The CDR3 has 14 amino acids. This chain's CDR3 is CASSGAAVRGEQYF. The CDR3 DNA follows: TGTGCCAGCAGTGGGGCAGCAGTCCGTGGGGAGCAGTACTTC.

The sample holds a few counts of this clonotype. V and J are TRBV6-2 or TRBV6-3 and TRBJ2-1; 15 bases fit TRBD2. Trimming took 4 bases from V and 0 from J; bases not matched to a gene: 10. CDR1 MNHEY and CDR2 SVGEGT come from the germline V gene. This CDR3 contains 20 residues. CDR3: CASSSGTSGRSINSYNEQFF. Written as DNA, the CDR3 is TGTGCCAGCAGTTCAGGGACTAGCGGGAGGTCTATAAACTCCTACAATGAGCAGTTCTTC.